Listed below are T cell receptor beta chains from one sample, sequenced in a study of CD4 and CD8 cells across lung adenocarcinoma regions. TCRdb re-called the PCR reads with MiXCR, one entry per CDR3 protein. In the table there are 13,000 to 15,000 distinct CDR3 sequences, approximately 40% of which are singletons. Sequences were obtained from CD4+ T cells from the center of a lung tumor. The receptors here all came from a male donor with lung adenocarcinoma. The CD4 and CD8 labels of this study may be unreliable. Both conserved end residues are part of each CDR3. A D gene is named only where the DNA matches it firmly. Clone size is not always given. Where it is, it says once, few, many or a class for expanded clones.

J gene	V gene	D gene	clone size	CDR3 length	CDR3 DNA	CDR3 protein
TRBJ2-1	TRBV7-2	.	.	14	TGTGCCAGCAGCGCAACTCCGGGTTACAATGAGCAGTTCTTC	CASSATPGYNEQFF
TRBJ2-5	TRBV27	TRBD2	medium-sized	15	TGTGCCAGCAGTAGTCCCGGGACTACCGAAGAGACCCAGTACTTC	CASSSPGTTEETQYF
TRBJ2-1	TRBV6-5	.	.	13	TGTGCCAGCAGTTACTCGCACTCCGGTGAGCAGTTTTTT	CASSYSHSGEQFF
TRBJ1-3	TRBV7-9	.	.	15	TGTGCCAGCAGCTTCGAAGGGATGGGCGGAAACACCATATATTTT	CASSFEGMGGNTIYF
TRBJ2-1	TRBV6-1	.	.	15	TGTGCCAGCAGTCGAGAGGCTAGCGCTTCCTACGAGCAGTTCTTC	CASSREASASYEQFF
TRBJ2-3	TRBV6-1	.	medium-sized	13	TGTGCCAGCAGTGAAATTATCACAGATACGCAGTATTTT	CASSEIITDTQYF
TRBJ2-4	TRBV6-1	TRBD2	large	15	TGTGCCAGCAGTGCGGGACTAGCGGGAGGTGTCATTCAGTACTTC	CASSAGLAGGVIQYF
TRBJ2-1	TRBV27	TRBD2	.	17	TGTGCCAGCAAGCCCCTGTGGGCTAGCGGATCAAACAATGAGCAGTTCTTC	CASKPLWASGSNNEQFF
TRBJ2-2	TRBV6-1	.	once	15	TGTGCCAGGGGCCTCCAGTCCGGAATCACCGGTACGCTGTTTTTT	CARGLQSGITGTLFF
TRBJ2-3	TRBV27	.	.	16	TGTGCCAGCAGTTTCGACAGCCCCCCTAGCACAGATACGCAGTATTTT	CASSFDSPPSTDTQYF
TRBJ1-1	TRBV6-2/TRBV6-3	.	.	13	TGTGCCAGCAGAAAACCAATGAACACTGAAGCTTTCTTT	CASRKPMNTEAFF
TRBJ2-7	TRBV10-1	.	few	13	TGCGCCAGCAGTGAAGGCGGACGGGATGAGCAGTACTTC	CASSEGGRDEQYF
TRBJ2-2	TRBV6-5	TRBD1	.	16	TGTGCCAGCAGTTATCAGGGACAGGGGTACACCGGTAAGCTGTATTTT	CASSYQGQGYTGKLYF
TRBJ2-7	TRBV11-2	.	.	14	TGTGCCAGCAGCTTGGGACGGGGCCGAGAGACGCAGTACTTC	CASSLGRGRETQYF
TRBJ2-5	TRBV11-2	.	.	17	TGTGCCAGCAGCTTTCCGACGACAGGAGGGGTGGAGGAGACCCAGTACTTC	CASSFPTTGGVEETQYF
TRBJ2-3	TRBV10-3	.	.	15	TGTGCCCTGGACCCCAAGGCTGGTGGCACAGATACGCAGTATTTT	CALDPKAGGTDTQYF
TRBJ1-4	TRBV27	.	.	16	TGTGCCAGCAGTTTAGATGGTTCGCAGGGAGGGGAAAAACTGTTTTTT	CASSLDGSQGGEKLFF
TRBJ2-3	TRBV25-1	.	once	17	TGTGCCAGCAGTGTCCCGGCGGGGCGGGGAGCCAAAAACATGCAGTATTTT	CASSVPAGRGAKNMQYF
TRBJ2-1	TRBV4-1	.	many	13	TGCGCCAGCAGCCATGGGGCTCGCCCGGAGCAGTTCTTC	CASSHGARPEQFF
TRBJ2-2	TRBV7-6	TRBD1	many	15	TGTGCCAGCAGCCCCGGACAGGGGGGGACCGGGGAGCTGTTTTTT	CASSPGQGGTGELFF
TRBJ2-3	TRBV6-5	TRBD2	.	15	TGTGCCAGCAGGTATAGCGGGTTCGGCAAAAATACGCAGTATTTT	CASRYSGFGKNTQYF
TRBJ1-2	TRBV6-1	TRBD1	many	13	TGTGCCAGCAGTACACAGGGGAGGGATGGCTACACCTTC	CASSTQGRDGYTF
TRBJ2-1	TRBV6-1	TRBD2	once	17	TGTGCCAGCAGTGAATTCCCACTAGCGGGAGGGATAAATGAGCAGTTCTTC	CASSEFPLAGGINEQFF
TRBJ2-1	TRBV6-5	TRBD1	.	15	TGTGCCAGCAGTTACACAACGACAGGGTACAATGAGCAGTTCTTC	CASSYTTTGYNEQFF
TRBJ2-1	TRBV10-3	.	.	13	TGTGCCATCAATGCTGTGAGCACAGATACGCAGTTCTTC	CAINAVSTDTQFF
TRBJ1-1	TRBV6-5	.	medium-sized	15	TGTGCCAGCAGCTATGGGGGAGGAGGGGGCACTGAAGCTTTCTTT	CASSYGGGGGTEAFF
TRBJ2-4	TRBV7-2	TRBD2	few	14	TGTGCCAGCAGCCCTCGGCTAGCGGGGGCCATTCAGTACTTC	CASSPRLAGAIQYF
TRBJ2-3	TRBV27	.	once	17	TGTGCCAGCAGTTTCAACCCTCTAGCGCTTGGGGCAGATACGCAGTATTTT	CASSFNPLALGADTQYF
TRBJ2-7	TRBV7-8	.	.	13	TGTGCCAGCAGCTTAGGGGCGGGGTACGAGCAGTACTTC	CASSLGAGYEQYF
TRBJ2-2	TRBV6-1	TRBD2	medium-sized	12	TGTGCCGCTAGCGGGGGCACCGGGGAGCTGTTTTTT	CAASGGTGELFF
TRBJ2-2	TRBV12-3/TRBV12-4	.	.	15	TGTGCCAGCAGTTTAGAGGGGACAAACACCGGGGAGCTGTTTTTT	CASSLEGTNTGELFF
TRBJ2-6	TRBV6-1	.	.	17	TGTGCCAGCAGCAGTCCCTCACAGGACTCTGGGGCCAACGTCCTGACTTTC	CASSSPSQDSGANVLTF
TRBJ2-3	TRBV27	.	.	15	TGTGCCAGCAGGACGGGATTTCATGACCAAGATACGCAGTACTTT	CASRTGFHDQDTQYF
TRBJ2-7	TRBV6-1	TRBD1	medium-sized	14	TGTGCCAGCATCCAGACAGGGGGCAGGGACGAGCAGTACTTC	CASIQTGGRDEQYF
TRBJ2-1	TRBV6-1	.	many	13	TGTGCCAGCGGCTATCTCACTTACAATGAGCAGTTCTTC	CASGYLTYNEQFF
TRBJ2-3	TRBV6-1	.	.	15	TGTGCCAGGAGACTCCAGGCCGTGAGCACAGAGACGCAGTATTTT	CARRLQAVSTETQYF
TRBJ2-3	TRBV6-5	.	.	15	TGTGCCAGCAGACTCCAGTCCGGAATCACAGATACGCAGTATTTT	CASRLQSGITDTQYF
TRBJ2-7	TRBV6-5	TRBD1	.	16	TGTGCCAGCAGTTACCAGAGCCGGACAGGCACAGATACGCAGTACTTC	CASSYQSRTGTDTQYF
TRBJ2-7	TRBV12-3/TRBV12-4	.	.	14	TGTGCCAGCAGTGGTGGGACTTCCGGGCGGGAGCAGTACTTC	CASSGGTSGREQYF
TRBJ2-3	TRBV4-1	.	once	11	TGCGGGGGCAGCGACCAAGATACGCAGTATTTC	CGGSDQDTQYF
TRBJ2-3	TRBV6-5	.	few	15	TGTGCCAGCAGTTTAAGGAACAGAGCCACAGATACGCAGTATTTT	CASSLRNRATDTQYF
TRBJ1-4	TRBV6-1	.	once	16	TGTGCCAGCAGTGAAACGGGGGGGGGGTTACGGGAAAAACTGTTTTTT	CASSETGGGLREKLFF
TRBJ2-1	TRBV7-6	TRBD2	.	12	TGTGCCAGCAGCGACGGGGGGTCTGGGGGGTACTTC	CASSDGGSGGYF
TRBJ2-2	TRBV27	.	.	16	TGTGCCAGCAATACTTTTCGGACTGGGAGCACCGGGAAGCAGTTTTTT	CASNTFRTGSTGKQFF
TRBJ2-2	TRBV27	TRBD2	large	14	TGTGCCAGCAGGATGAGCGGGGGGGATGAGGAGCTGTTTTTT	CASRMSGGDEELFF
TRBJ2-1	TRBV4-1	.	many	14	TGCGCCAGCAGCCGGCCGACTAGTAGGAATGAGCAGTTCTTC	CASSRPTSRNEQFF
TRBJ2-3	TRBV12-3/TRBV12-4	TRBD2	medium-sized	14	TGTGCCAGCAGGCCGGGAGGGCTGACAGATACGCAGTATTTT	CASRPGGLTDTQYF
TRBJ2-3	TRBV10-3	.	.	21	TGTGCCATCAGCCACCAGGCCCCCCAGGGGCAAGGGGACCCAAGCCAAGATACGCAGTATTTT	CAISHQAPQGQGDPSQDTQYF
TRBJ2-5	TRBV6-1	TRBD1	many	17	TGTGCCAGCAGTCGGGGGACAGGGGTACTTAACCAAGAGACCCAGTACTTC	CASSRGTGVLNQETQYF
TRBJ1-2	TRBV4-1	TRBD1	.	14	TGCGCCAGCACCAGACCGGGACAGGCCTATGGCTACACCTTC	CASTRPGQAYGYTF
TRBJ2-5	TRBV6-1	.	medium-sized	13	TGTGCCAGCAGTGTGCGACAGACAGAGACCCAGTACTTC	CASSVRQTETQYF
TRBJ2-5	TRBV6-1	TRBD2	.	14	TGTGCCAGCAGTGAACGCGGGAGAGAAGAGACCCAGTACTTC	CASSERGREETQYF
TRBJ2-7	TRBV4-1	TRBD2	few	13	TGCGCCAGCAGCCGGACTAGTCTCGACGAGCAGTACTTC	CASSRTSLDEQYF
TRBJ2-7	TRBV6-1	.	.	20	TGTGCCAGCAGGTCCAAGTTTCTAGAGAGAGAAGAGCAGCCTTTCTACGAGCAGTACTTC	CASRSKFLEREEQPFYEQYF
TRBJ2-5	TRBV6-1	.	.	14	TGTGCCAGCAGCTTCGGGCGGGGCCAAGAGACTCAGTACTTC	CASSFGRGQETQYF